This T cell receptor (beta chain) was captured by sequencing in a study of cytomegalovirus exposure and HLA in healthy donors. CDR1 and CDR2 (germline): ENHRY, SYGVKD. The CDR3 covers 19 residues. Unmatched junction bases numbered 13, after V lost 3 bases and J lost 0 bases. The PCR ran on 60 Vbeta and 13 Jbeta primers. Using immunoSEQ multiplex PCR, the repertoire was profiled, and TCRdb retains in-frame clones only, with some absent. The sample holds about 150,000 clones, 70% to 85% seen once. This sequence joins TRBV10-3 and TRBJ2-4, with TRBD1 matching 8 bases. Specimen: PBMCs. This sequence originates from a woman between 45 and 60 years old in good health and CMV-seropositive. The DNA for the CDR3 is TGTGCCATCAGTGAAAAATCCGGGACAGGCACCCTAGCCAAAAACATTCAGTACTTC. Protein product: CAISEKSGTGTLAKNIQYF.